The T cell receptor (beta chain) under discussion was sequenced for a study of vaccination and CD4 T cells after COVID-19. Only one count was recorded for this clonotype. Its antigen is not identified. The Oncomine TCR Beta short-read assay was applied to DNA of cultured CD4+ T cells. TCRdb called the PCR reads again in MiXCR, with one record for every CDR3 protein. This repertoire shows tens of thousands of distinct CDR3 sequences, 35% to 45% found once; its top ten account for roughly a tenth. The CDR3 has 16 amino acids. The trim removed 4 bases at V and 10 bases at J, leaving 9 bases unmatched. Germline V gene sequence: CDR1 ENHRY, CDR2 SYGVKD. Stated time point: late sampling 161 to 241 days after vaccination in a few convalescent patients. The treatment: roughly 10-day PBMC culture with coronavirus spike peptide pools or control peptides (ViraFEST assay). Following expansion of antigen-specific T cells with peptide pools, ViraFEST then sequenced TCRs. The authors isolated CD4+ T cells by negative selection after roughly 10 days of culture.

The source was CD4+ T cells from blood, cultured in vitro, collected about 7 months after SARS-CoV-2 vaccination. The sequence was obtained from a human donor who had recovered from COVID-19. The chain uses TRBV10-3 and TRBJ2-1; 14 nucleotides match TRBD2. CDR3 residues: CAISGPGTSGSLEQFF. The CDR3 coding sequence is TGTGCCATCAGTGGCCCCGGGACTAGCGGGAGTTTAGAGCAGTTCTTC.